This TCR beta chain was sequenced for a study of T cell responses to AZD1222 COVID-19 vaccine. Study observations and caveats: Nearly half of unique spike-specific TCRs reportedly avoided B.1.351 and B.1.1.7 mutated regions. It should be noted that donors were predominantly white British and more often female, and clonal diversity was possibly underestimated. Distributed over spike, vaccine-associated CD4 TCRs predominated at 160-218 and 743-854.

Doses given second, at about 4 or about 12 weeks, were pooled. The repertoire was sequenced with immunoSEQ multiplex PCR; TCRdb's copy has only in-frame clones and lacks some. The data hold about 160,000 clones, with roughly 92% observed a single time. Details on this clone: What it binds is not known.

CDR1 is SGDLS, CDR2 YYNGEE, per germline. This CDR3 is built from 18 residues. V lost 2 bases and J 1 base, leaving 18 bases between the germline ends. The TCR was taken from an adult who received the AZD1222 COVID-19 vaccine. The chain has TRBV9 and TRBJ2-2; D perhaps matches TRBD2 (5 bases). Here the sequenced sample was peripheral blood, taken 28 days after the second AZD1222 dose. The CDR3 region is CASSVRLTGIMNTGELFF. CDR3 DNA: TGTGCCAGCAGCGTTCGGCTCACCGGGATTATGAACACCGGGGAGCTGTTTTTT.